The clone carrying this T cell receptor beta chain occurred a few times. What it binds is unknown. This specimen comes from a study of T cells in Graves' hyperthyroidism and ophthalmopathy. When ophthalmopathy did not progress within 18 months, Graves' hyperthyroidism was considered stable. Clinical symptoms, serum thyroxine and TRAb, thyroid ultrasound and orbital computed tomography together formed the diagnostic basis. Whole-study results and caveats: Blood also held most thyroid clonotypes expanded beyond 0.001.

The investigators amplified TCR beta CDR3 regions from RNA transcripts. HTBI primers were used for first-round RT-PCR of the TCR CDR3. TCRdb recomputed calls from the multiplex PCR reads with MiXCR, one row per CDR3 protein. This table holds some 440,000 distinct CDR3 sequences, approximately 15% found once. Trimming stripped 4 bases from V and 8 bases from J, with 9 bases between. The CDR3 is 11 amino acids. CDR1 and CDR2 from the germline V gene are SGDLS and YYNGEE. The specimen sequenced was blood. The source is a woman between 18 and 29 years old with Graves' hyperthyroidism. V usage is TRBV9 and J usage is TRBJ1-1; D is unresolved. CDR3 region: CASSPRGEAFF. The CDR3 region has the DNA TGTGCCAGCAGCCCACGAGGAGAAGCTTTCTTT.